This TCR beta chain was sequenced for a study of CD8+CD57+ T cells in acquired aplastic anemia. This clonotype appeared many times. Only patients with CD8+CD57+ cell expansion on flow cytometry were chosen for sequencing. Severe acquired aplastic anemia was present in all patients. All patients were therapy-naive when blood was sampled. The use of genomic DNA as template underpinned the TCR beta VDJ and CDR3 profiling. TCRdb re-called the reads with MiXCR, one entry per CDR3 protein. The sample carries around 500,000 distinct CDR3 sequences, more than 25% recorded once. The CDR3 totals 16 residues. CDR1 is SGDLS, CDR2 YYNGEE, per germline. Trimming pared 2 bases from V and 4 bases from J, leaving 18 bases between.

The TCR comes from a human donor with aplastic anemia. The chain uses TRBV9 and TRBJ1-2; perhaps TRBD1 as D (5 bases). The sequencing sample was made of sorted CD4+, CD8+, or CD8+CD57+ T cells (not recorded which) from PBMCs. CDR3 amino acids: CASSVTGERTAYGYTF. The CDR3 DNA reads as TGTGCCAGCAGCGTCACAGGCGAACGAACTGCCTATGGCTACACCTTC.